A selection of T cell receptor beta chains follows, all from one sample in a study of OX40 agonist ivuxolimab in advanced cancers. Generated by immunoSEQ multiplex PCR, the TCRdb table keeps only in-frame clones and is missing some. The table has approximately 55,000 clones, approximately 86% seen once. This material consisted of CD4+ or CD8+ T cells sorted from blood, taken in a trial of the OX40 agonist ivuxolimab. The receptor set was obtained from an adult with an advanced solid tumor such as melanoma, head and neck, liver or kidney cancer. The CDR3 runs from the conserved cysteine through the conserved F or W. A D gene is named only where the DNA matches it firmly. Only some rows state a clone size, as once, few, many or a class for expanded clones.

.,TRBV29-1,TRBJ2-2,.,TGCAGCGTTGCCTCAGGGGCGAACACCGGGGAGCTGTTTTTT,CSVASGANTGELFF
TRBD2,TRBV4-2,TRBJ2-2,.,TGTGCCAGCAGCCAAGATAAGGGGCTAGCGGGAGAATGGACCGGGGAGCTGTTTTTT,CASSQDKGLAGEWTGELFF
.,TRBV5-1,TRBJ2-1,.,TGCGCCAGCAGCCCCTTAGCGGCCCTTCCGGGGGAGCAGTTCTTC,CASSPLAALPGEQFF
TRBD2,TRBV30,TRBJ2-1,.,TGTGCGAAACTCCTAGCGGGAGGTCGCGATGAGCAGTTCTTC,CAKLLAGGRDEQFF
TRBD2,TRBV19,TRBJ2-3,.,TGTGCCAGTAGTATAGGGGCGGGGAGGGGAGCAGATACGCAGTATTTT,CASSIGAGRGADTQYF
TRBD1,TRBV6-5,TRBJ2-7,.,TGTGCCAGCAGTTACAGGGGGCTTGGCGAGCAGTACTTC,CASSYRGLGEQYF
.,TRBV28,TRBJ2-3,.,TGTGCCAGCAGTTTAGGGCAAAACCCCAACACAGATACGCAGTATTTT,CASSLGQNPNTDTQYF
TRBD1,TRBV28,TRBJ1-3,.,TGTGCCAGCAGCAGCCGGGACAGGGGAAACACCATATATTTT,CASSSRDRGNTIYF
.,TRBV7-9,TRBJ1-6,.,TGTGCCAGCAGTTCGCAAGACAGGAATAATTCACCCCTCCACTTT,CASSSQDRNNSPLHF
.,TRBV30,TRBJ1-1,medium-sized,TGTGCCTGGAGGGAATACAGAAATATTCCGGAAGCTTTCTTT,CAWREYRNIPEAFF
.,TRBV7-9,TRBJ2-6,.,TGTGCCAGCAGTTCATCTTCTCTCGGGGCCAACGTCCTGACTTTC,CASSSSSLGANVLTF
.,TRBV2,TRBJ2-4,.,TGTGCCAGCAGTGAAGACAGGGCCAAAAACATTCAGTACTTC,CASSEDRAKNIQYF
.,TRBV9,TRBJ2-7,.,TGTGCCAGCAGCACTACTGAATTAGGGTATGGCGAGCAGTACTTC,CASSTTELGYGEQYF
.,TRBV5-1,TRBJ2-7,.,TGCGCCAGCAGCTGGAGGGGGCCCTCCTACGAGCAGTACTTC,CASSWRGPSYEQYF
.,TRBV20-1,TRBJ2-7,once,TGCAGTGCTAGATCTCGATCCGCGCCGTACTTC,CSARSRSAPYF
TRBD1,TRBV5-1,TRBJ1-5,.,TGCGCCAGCAGCCCTGGGACAGGGTATAGCAATCAGCCCCAGCATTTT,CASSPGTGYSNQPQHF
.,TRBV9,TRBJ1-1,.,TGTGCCAGCAGCCAGGGTACTGAAGCTTTCTTT,CASSQGTEAFF
.,TRBV5-1,TRBJ1-2,once,TGCGCCAGCAGCCCCGAGGGGTTGTGGGATGGCTACACCTTC,CASSPEGLWDGYTF
.,TRBV27,TRBJ1-5,once,TGTGCCAGCAGACCACAGGGTTACCCCAATCAGCCCCAGCATTTT,CASRPQGYPNQPQHF
.,TRBV29-1,TRBJ1-2,.,TGCAGCGTTGAAAGGGGTCTTACTAACTATGGCTACACCTTC,CSVERGLTNYGYTF
.,TRBV28,TRBJ1-2,.,TGTGCCAGCAGTTTAGGCAGGGGATATGGCTACACCTTC,CASSLGRGYGYTF
.,TRBV19,TRBJ1-2,.,TGTGCCTCTGCTGAGTACTATGGCTACACCTTC,CASAEYYGYTF
.,TRBV2,TRBJ2-7,.,TGTGCCAGCAGCTTAAGGACGACTGAATACGAGCAGTACTTC,CASSLRTTEYEQYF
TRBD1,TRBV2,TRBJ2-6,.,TGTGCCAGCAGGACAGGGGTTTCTGGGGCCAACGTCCTGACTTTC,CASRTGVSGANVLTF
.,TRBV28,TRBJ1-5,.,TGTGCCAGCAGTTTTTCTCCGGGGCCCCAGCATTTT,CASSFSPGPQHF
TRBD2,TRBV25-1,TRBJ2-1,.,TGTGCCAGCAGTGAACAAGGGACTACCCACAATGAGCAGTTCTTC,CASSEQGTTHNEQFF
.,TRBV21-1,TRBJ2-1,.,TGTGCCAGCAGCAAAGTTCCCCTAGCGGGACATTATGAGCAGTTCTTC,CASSKVPLAGHYEQFF
.,TRBV7-9,TRBJ2-3,.,TGTGCCAGCAGCTCGTCGAACAGGGAAGGAACAGATACGCAGTATTTT,CASSSSNREGTDTQYF
.,TRBV6-6,TRBJ2-1,.,TGTGCCAGCAGTTACTCAGACATTTCCTACAATGAGCAGTTCTTC,CASSYSDISYNEQFF
.,TRBV2,TRBJ2-7,.,TGTGCCAGCAGTGAAGTCTACGAGCAGTACTTC,CASSEVYEQYF
.,TRBV18,TRBJ1-2,.,TGTGCCAGCTCACCACCTCGAGGGATCCCCGGCTACACCTTC,CASSPPRGIPGYTF
.,TRBV6-1,TRBJ2-5,.,TGTGCCAGCAGTCCGGGACGGCAGTTACAAGAGACCCAGTACTTC,CASSPGRQLQETQYF
.,TRBV7-8,TRBJ1-3,once,TGTGCCAGCAGCTTTCGGGGTGCTGGAAACACCATATATTTT,CASSFRGAGNTIYF
TRBD2,TRBV19,TRBJ2-5,.,TGTGCCAGTAGCATAGCGGGAGGGGAGACCCAGTACTTC,CASSIAGGETQYF
.,TRBV28,TRBJ2-4,.,TGTGCCAGCAGTTCCCAGCCCTGGTTAGCCAAAAACATTCAGTACTTC,CASSSQPWLAKNIQYF
.,TRBV6-4,TRBJ1-1,.,TGTGCCAGCAGGGGGACCCTGACTGAAGCTTTCTTT,CASRGTLTEAFF
TRBD1,TRBV4-1,TRBJ1-2,.,TGCGCCAGCAGCCAAGGCGACAGGGACCACTATGGCTACACCTTC,CASSQGDRDHYGYTF
TRBD2,TRBV7-2,TRBJ2-3,.,TGTGCCAGCAGCAGAGCGGGGGCAGATACGCAGTATTTT,CASSRAGADTQYF
TRBD1,TRBV5-5,TRBJ2-5,.,TGTGCCAGCAGCGTGGACAGGTTTGCCCAGTACTTC,CASSVDRFAQYF
.,TRBV6-4,TRBJ2-5,once,TGTGCCAGCAGTGAGACTTCCCGAGAGACCCAGTACTTC,CASSETSRETQYF
TRBD2,TRBV10-1,TRBJ2-3,.,TGCGCCAGCAGTGAGGACGGACTAGCGGGAGGCACAGATACGCAGTATTTT,CASSEDGLAGGTDTQYF